These 23 T cell receptor beta chains originate from one sample sequenced in a study of glioma-infiltrating T cells after dendritic cell vaccination. Repertoires were generated with immunoSEQ multiplex PCR, while TCRdb's copy carries only in-frame clones and drops some. The data contain fewer than 100,000 clones, about nine tenths of them seen just once; the ten biggest clones take up more than 15%. Here the sequenced sample was blood, taken before dendritic cell vaccination. The source of these receptors is a human donor with glioblastoma.

This clone was detected a few times. This chain joins TRBV9 and TRBJ2-5; D is undetermined. The CDR3 runs 11 residues. Germline loops: CDR1 SGDLS, CDR2 YYNGEE. The ends were cut back, 4 bases at V and 11 bases at J, with 12 bases in the middle. The CDR3: CASSLDTKQYF. CDR3 coding DNA: TGTGCCAGCAGCCTTGACACAAAACAGTACTTC.

The chain combines TRBV5-4 with TRBJ2-7; 9 nucleotides match TRBD1. CDR3 length equals 14 residues. J was trimmed by 4 bases and V by 4 bases; bases with no gene match: 6. In germline, CDR1 is SGHNT, CDR2 YYREEE (reference sequence). The CDR3: CASSLGTGWYEQYF. The CDR3, as DNA: TGTGCCAGCAGCCTTGGGACAGGGTGGTACGAGCAGTACTTC.

The chain recombines TRBV5-6 with TRBJ1-2; D might be TRBD1 (6 bases). Trimming stripped 0 bases from V and 8 bases from J, with 17 bases between. From germline, CDR1 is SGHDT and CDR2 YYEEEE. This CDR3 is 15 amino acids long. Here the CDR3 DNA reads TGTGCCAGCAGCTTGGAGGCAGGGGAGGGCTACGGCTACACCTTC. It specifies CASSLEAGEGYGYTF.

The rearrangement uses TRBV5-4 and TRBJ2-3; TRBD2 agrees at 12 bases. The CDR3 spans 15 residues. V dropped 4 bases and J dropped 6; count of bases not matched to a gene: 6. Germline V gene sequence: CDR1 SGHNT, CDR2 YYREEE (reference sequence). The CDR3 loop is CASSPGLAGSDTQYF. CDR3 bases: TGTGCCAGCAGCCCCGGACTAGCGGGATCTGATACGCAGTATTTT.

The J gene is TRBJ1-1, the V gene TRBV27, with D possibly being TRBD1 (5 bases). Trimming stripped 6 bases from V and 5 bases from J, with 16 bases between. In germline, CDR1 is MNHEY, CDR2 SMNVEV (reference sequence). CDR3 length equals 14 residues. The CDR3 here is CASSLGGGWTEAFF. Written as DNA, the CDR3 is TGTGCCAGCAGCCTCGGGGGGGGGTGGACTGAAGCTTTCTTT.

This clone was seen more than once but under ten times. The chain has TRBV4-1 and TRBJ1-5; the D gene is possibly TRBD1 (5 bases). CDR3 size: 15 residues. CDR1 is MGHRA and CDR2 is YSYEKL in the germline V gene. Trimming removed 0 bases at V and 3 bases at J, with 9 bases between. This CDR3 is CASSQESGFNQPQHF. The CDR3 DNA is TGCGCCAGCAGCCAAGAGTCAGGGTTCAATCAGCCCCAGCATTTT.

This clone appeared a single time. The V call is TRBV7-8, the J call TRBJ1-2; D gene uncertain. Per germline, CDR1 SGHVS and CDR2 FQNEAQ. The CDR3 length is 13 residues. Trimming removed 3 bases from V and 4 bases from J, with 9 bases in between. As DNA, the CDR3 is TGTGCCAGCAGCTTGAGGACTAGCTATGGCTACACCTTC. Translation: CASSLRTSYGYTF.

The rearrangement links TRBV7-9 to TRBJ2-7; 11 bases are shared with TRBD2. Trimming took 5 bases from V and 7 from J; bases not matched to a gene: 13. The CDR3 length is 16 residues. Germline V gives CDR1 SEHNR, CDR2 FQNEAQ (reference sequence). Here the CDR3 reads CASSPSLAGAGMEQYF. DNA of the CDR3: TGTGCCAGCAGCCCGTCACTAGCGGGAGCCGGAATGGAGCAGTACTTC.

This clone appeared a few times. The chain has TRBV6-6 and TRBJ2-7; TRBD1 matches at 7 bases. The J segment lost 2 bases and the V segment lost 6 bases, leaving 7 bases of the junction unmatched. The V gene's germline CDR1 is MNHNY and CDR2 SVGAGI (reference sequence). There are 14 residues in the CDR3. The CDR3 coding sequence is TGTGCCAGCAGCTCCGACAGGGATCCCTACGAGCAGTACTTC. Translated, it gives CASSSDRDPYEQYF.

V is TRBV19 and J is TRBJ2-7, with 10 positions matching TRBD2. J gave up 2 bases and V 4 bases, and 2 bases lay outside the gene matches. There are 14 residues in the CDR3. CDR1 and CDR2 (germline): LNHDA, SQIVND (reference sequence). The CDR3 here is CASSTSGGPYEQYF. Here the CDR3 DNA reads TGTGCCAGTAGTACTAGCGGGGGCCCCTACGAGCAGTACTTC.

J is TRBJ2-1 and V is TRBV7-8; 7 bases fit TRBD1. The CDR3 length is 13 residues. V dropped 5 bases and J dropped 5; count of bases not matched to a gene: 3. In germline, CDR1 is SGHVS, CDR2 FQNEAQ. CDR3 coding DNA: TGTGCCAGCAGCCCCGACAGGGACAATGAGCAGTTCTTC. Amino acids: CASSPDRDNEQFF.

V and J are TRBV5-4 and TRBJ2-1; TRBD2 agrees at 7 bases. The germline gives CDR1 SGHNT, CDR2 YYREEE (reference sequence). CDR3 length equals 15 residues. V lost 0 bases, J lost 7 bases, and 7 bases stayed unmatched. The CDR3 DNA reads TGTGCCAGCAGCTTGGGGTTGGGAGCGGGGAATGAGCAGTTCTTC. It codes for CASSLGLGAGNEQFF.

In regard to this clone: The conserved final phenylalanine or tryptophan is absent from the CDR3, which likely points to a read error. The CDR3 region has the DNA TGTGCCACCAGTGCAGGGGGCGACTCTAATGAAAAACTGTTTTCT. The encoded protein is CATSAGGDSNEKLFS. The rearrangement joins TRBV15 to TRBJ1-4; 8 nucleotides match TRBD1. Losses at the gene ends were 6 bases for V and 3 bases for J; bases not matched to a gene: 6. CDR1 and CDR2 (germline): LNHNV, YYDKDF (reference sequence). The CDR3 has 15 residues.

This rearrangement joins TRBV12-5 to TRBJ2-7, with D perhaps matching TRBD2 (6 bases). Germline CDR1 is LGHNT and CDR2 is FRNRAP. V shed 0 bases and J shed 4 bases, with 19 bases lying between them. CDR3 size: 17 residues. CDR3 DNA: TGTGCTAGTGGTTTGGTTACCAACCGGGACTTTATTTACGAGCAGTACTTC. Protein sequence: CASGLVTNRDFIYEQYF.

The chain carries TRBV6-5 and TRBJ2-2, with no clear D. The CDR3 length is 14 residues. The V gene's germline CDR1 is MNHEY and CDR2 SVGAGI. V lost 2 bases, J lost 0 bases, and 4 bases lay in between. CDR3 nucleotides: TGTGCCAGCAGTTACGGAGCGAACACCGGGGAGCTGTTTTTT. It codes for CASSYGANTGELFF.

The chain combines TRBV7-9 with TRBJ1-1; 7 bases agree with TRBD1. V gave up 4 bases and J gave up 7 bases; unmatched junction bases: 15. This CDR3 has 16 amino acids. Germline V gene data show CDR1 as SEHNR and CDR2 as FQNEAQ (reference sequence). The CDR3 DNA is TGTGCCAGCAGCTCACAGGGGCCCGAGGGCGTTTTTGAAGCTTTCTTT. Its translation: CASSSQGPEGVFEAFF.

This rearrangement joins TRBV5-1 to TRBJ2-1, with D unclear. Germline CDR1 and CDR2: SGHRS and YFSETQ. The ends were cut back, 1 base at V and 4 bases at J, with 3 bases in the middle. The CDR3 sequence is 12 residues long. CDR3 nucleotide sequence: TGCGCCAGCAGCTTGTCGTACAATGAGCAGTTCTTC. It specifies CASSLSYNEQFF. The whole variable domain, filled in from reference TRBV5-1 and TRBJ2-1, reads KAGVTQTPRYLIKTRGQQVTLSCSPISGHRSVSWYQQTPGQGLQFLFEYFSETQRNKGNFPGRFSGRQFSNSRSEMNVSTLELGDSALYLCASSLSYNEQFFGPGTRLTVL.

The rearrangement joins TRBV19 to TRBJ2-3, with 7 bases identical to TRBD1. The germline CDR1 and CDR2 sequences are LNHDA and SQIVND (reference sequence). With V trimmed by 7 bases and J by 3 bases, 13 bases remained unmatched. This CDR3 is built from 16 residues. The CDR3 reads CASNRQGARGTDTQYF. CDR3 in DNA: TGTGCCAGTAATAGACAGGGCGCGCGTGGTACAGATACGCAGTATTTT.

The rearrangement links TRBV19 to TRBJ1-5, with unresolved D. The germline gives CDR1 LNHDA, CDR2 SQIVND (reference sequence). The V and J ends lost 0 bases and 1 base respectively, with 4 bases between them. There are 14 residues in the CDR3. The CDR3 nucleotides read TGTGCCAGTAGTATAGAGGGCAGCAATCAGCCCCAGCATTTT. It codes for CASSIEGSNQPQHF.

The rearrangement links TRBV5-4 to TRBJ2-7, with 9 bases aligning to TRBD2. The CDR3 spans 14 residues. Germline-derived CDR1 and CDR2 are SGHNT and YYREEE (reference sequence). Trimming removed 0 bases from V and 12 bases from J; junction bases left unmatched: 10. The CDR3 reads CASSLDLGLGLAYF. CDR3 DNA: TGTGCCAGCAGCTTGGATCTGGGCTTGGGACTAGCGTACTTC. Full variable domain (rest looked up from reference TRBV5-4 and TRBJ2-7): ETGVTQSPTHLIKTRGQQVTLRCSSQSGHNTVSWYQQALGQGPQFIFQYYREEENGRGNFPPRFSGLQFPNYSSELNVNALELDDSALYLCASSLDLGLGLAYFGPGTRLTVT.

The gene calls are TRBV5-1 and TRBJ1-4; D not certain. The ends were cut back, 2 bases at V and 3 bases at J, with 20 bases in the middle. Germline CDR1 reads SGHRS; CDR2 reads YFSETQ. The CDR3 contains 18 residues. The CDR3: CASSLGTVTRRPNEKLFF. The CDR3 DNA is TGCGCCAGCAGCTTAGGAACAGTCACACGCCGGCCTAATGAAAAACTGTTTTTT.

V is TRBV5-4 and J is TRBJ2-5; D uncertain. This CDR3 has 14 residues. The germline V gene has CDR1 SGHNT and CDR2 YYREEE (reference sequence). V lost 2 bases, J lost 4 bases, and 12 bases lay in between. The CDR3 loop is CASSFKLAGETQYF. The CDR3 nucleotides are TGTGCCAGCAGCTTCAAGCTTGCCGGAGAGACCCAGTACTTC.

The V and J genes are TRBV7-2 and TRBJ1-2; 7 bases line up with TRBD1. J gave up 0 bases and V 5 bases, and 6 bases lay outside the gene matches. CDR3 size: 15 residues. Germline CDR1 and CDR2: SGHTA and FQGNSA. The CDR3 reads CASSPDRVPNYGYTF. CDR3 in DNA: TGTGCCAGCAGCCCAGACAGGGTTCCTAACTATGGCTACACCTTC.